The clone carrying this T cell receptor (beta chain) was seen many times. What it recognizes is unknown. Trimming left V 4 bases short and J 1 base short, with 13 bases between. This CDR3 contains 16 residues. Per the germline V gene, CDR1 is LGHDT and CDR2 is YNNKEL (reference sequence). Unique molecular identifiers were present on cDNA, and template switching added a universal primer site. MiXCR was run by TCRdb on the 5' RACE reads, yielding one entry per CDR3 protein. The sample consists of hundreds of thousands of distinct CDR3 sequences, approximately 8% of them appearing once. The data are from a study of identical twins. Findings of the study overall: Fewer insertions characterized abundant cord blood beta clonotypes, whereas memory repertoires showed none.

In addition, the sample was reused for a study of yellow fever vaccine responses in identical twins.

This sequence was found in a young woman in good health. The chain recombines TRBV3-1 with TRBJ2-2, with a possible D match to TRBD1 (6 bases). Sequencing input: memory (CD45RO+) T cells sorted from blood. The CDR3 spells CASSPFGTQNTGELFF. CDR3 DNA sequence: TGTGCCAGCAGCCCCTTTGGGACACAGAACACCGGGGAGCTGTTTTTT.